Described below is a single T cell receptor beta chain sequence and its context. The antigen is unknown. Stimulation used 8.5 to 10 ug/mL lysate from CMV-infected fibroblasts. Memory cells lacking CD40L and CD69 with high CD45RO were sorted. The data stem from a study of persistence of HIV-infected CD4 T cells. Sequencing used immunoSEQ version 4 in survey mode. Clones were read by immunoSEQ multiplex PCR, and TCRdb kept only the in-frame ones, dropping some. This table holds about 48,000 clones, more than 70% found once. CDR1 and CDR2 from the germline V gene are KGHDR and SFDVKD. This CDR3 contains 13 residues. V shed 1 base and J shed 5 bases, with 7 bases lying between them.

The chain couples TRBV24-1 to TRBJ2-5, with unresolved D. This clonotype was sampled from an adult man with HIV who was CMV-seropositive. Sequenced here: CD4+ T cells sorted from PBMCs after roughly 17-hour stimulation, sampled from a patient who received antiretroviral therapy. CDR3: CATSDFRSETQYF. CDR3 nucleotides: TGTGCCACCAGTGATTTCCGGTCTGAGACCCAGTACTTC.